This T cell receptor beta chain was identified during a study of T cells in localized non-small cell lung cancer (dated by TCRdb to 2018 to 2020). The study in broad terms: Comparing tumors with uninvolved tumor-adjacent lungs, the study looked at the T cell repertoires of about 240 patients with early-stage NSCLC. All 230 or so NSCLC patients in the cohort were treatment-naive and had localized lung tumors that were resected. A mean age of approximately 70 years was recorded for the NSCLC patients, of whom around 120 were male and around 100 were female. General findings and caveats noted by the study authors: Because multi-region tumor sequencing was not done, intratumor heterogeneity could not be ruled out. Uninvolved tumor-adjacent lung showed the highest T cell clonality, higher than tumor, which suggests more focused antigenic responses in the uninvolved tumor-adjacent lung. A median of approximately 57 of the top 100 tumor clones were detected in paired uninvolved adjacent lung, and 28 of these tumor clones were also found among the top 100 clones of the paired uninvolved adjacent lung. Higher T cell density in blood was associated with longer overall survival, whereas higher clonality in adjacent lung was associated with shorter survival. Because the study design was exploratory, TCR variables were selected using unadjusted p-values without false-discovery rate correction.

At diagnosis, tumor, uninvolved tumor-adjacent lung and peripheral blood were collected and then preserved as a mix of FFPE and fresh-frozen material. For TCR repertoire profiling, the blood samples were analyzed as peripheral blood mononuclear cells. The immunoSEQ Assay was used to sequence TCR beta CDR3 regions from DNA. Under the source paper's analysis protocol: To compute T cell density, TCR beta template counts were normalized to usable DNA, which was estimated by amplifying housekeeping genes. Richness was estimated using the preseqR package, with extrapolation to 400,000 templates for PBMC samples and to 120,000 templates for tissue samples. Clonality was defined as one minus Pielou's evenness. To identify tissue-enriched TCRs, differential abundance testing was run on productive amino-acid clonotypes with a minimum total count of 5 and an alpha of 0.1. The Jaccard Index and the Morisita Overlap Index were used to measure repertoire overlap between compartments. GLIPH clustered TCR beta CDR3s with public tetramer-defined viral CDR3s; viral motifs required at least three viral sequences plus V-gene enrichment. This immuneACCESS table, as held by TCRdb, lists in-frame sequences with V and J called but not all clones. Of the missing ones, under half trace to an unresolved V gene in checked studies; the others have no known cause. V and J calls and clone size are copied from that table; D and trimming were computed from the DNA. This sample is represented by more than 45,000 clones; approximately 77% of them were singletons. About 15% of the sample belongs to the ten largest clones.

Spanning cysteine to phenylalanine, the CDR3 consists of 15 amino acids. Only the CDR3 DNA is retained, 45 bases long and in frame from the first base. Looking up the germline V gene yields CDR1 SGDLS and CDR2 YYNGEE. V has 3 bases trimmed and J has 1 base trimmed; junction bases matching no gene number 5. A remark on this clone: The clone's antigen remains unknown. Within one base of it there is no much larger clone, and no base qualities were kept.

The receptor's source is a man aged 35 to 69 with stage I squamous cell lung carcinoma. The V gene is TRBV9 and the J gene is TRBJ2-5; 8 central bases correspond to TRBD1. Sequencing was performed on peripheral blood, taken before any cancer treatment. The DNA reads TGTGCCAGCAGCGCCACGGGGACAGGCCAAGAGACCCAGTACTTC. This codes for CASSATGTGQETQYF.